The clone carrying this T cell receptor (beta chain) was seen ten or more times. Antigen unknown. Library preparation (for TCRbeta) was performed with unique molecular identifiers. From the PCR reads, TCRdb called clonotypes with MiXCR, one entry per CDR3 protein. Counted here are about 300,000 distinct CDR3 sequences, less than 9.5% occurring once; the ten biggest clones make up approximately 8.6%. This entry is derived from a study of T-cell reconstitution after alpha-beta-depleted transplantation in children. Study outcomes and limitations: There were some patients whose high TCRbeta diversity at day 60 came from surviving recipient T cells and thymic progenitors. It was newly produced T cells that mostly accounted for T-cell counts and diversity one year after transplant.

Looked up from germline, CDR1 is SGHRS and CDR2 is YFSETQ. V shed 0 bases and J shed 0 bases, with 5 bases lying between them. CDR3 length: 14 amino acids. This specimen was peripheral blood, taken 360 days after TCRalphabeta/CD19-depleted stem cell transplant. J is TRBJ2-3 and V is TRBV5-1, with D uncertain. The receptor comes from a female patient under 10 years old who had a stem cell transplant for Fanconi anemia, so the T cells may come from the graft donor. The CDR3 loop reads CASSLDYSTDTQYF. The CDR3 nucleotides are TGCGCCAGCAGCTTGGACTATAGCACAGATACGCAGTATTTT.